The present T cell receptor beta chain was sequenced within a study of response to subunit inactivated influenza vaccine. General observations from the study: Authors suggested that a seasonal influenza vaccination recruits few new T cells each time.

A remark on this clonotype: Its antigen is not identified.

One entry per CDR3 protein results from TCRdb running MiXCR on the RT-PCR reads. Of under 850,000 distinct CDR3 sequences listed, around 18% were seen once; the top ten hold approximately 11%. Trimming cost V 0 bases and J 0 bases, with 7 bases left between them. CDR1 is LGHNA and CDR2 is YSLEER in the germline V gene. The CDR3 runs 15 residues. V gene TRBV4-3 combines with J gene TRBJ2-3; D gene unclear. The sequence was obtained from a man aged 50 to 60 who received an inactivated influenza vaccine. The sequences come from PBMCs from blood, collected roughly 5 days after vaccination. The CDR3 is CASSQERASTDTQYF. In nucleotides, the CDR3 is TGCGCCAGCAGCCAAGAGCGCGCTAGCACAGATACGCAGTATTTT.